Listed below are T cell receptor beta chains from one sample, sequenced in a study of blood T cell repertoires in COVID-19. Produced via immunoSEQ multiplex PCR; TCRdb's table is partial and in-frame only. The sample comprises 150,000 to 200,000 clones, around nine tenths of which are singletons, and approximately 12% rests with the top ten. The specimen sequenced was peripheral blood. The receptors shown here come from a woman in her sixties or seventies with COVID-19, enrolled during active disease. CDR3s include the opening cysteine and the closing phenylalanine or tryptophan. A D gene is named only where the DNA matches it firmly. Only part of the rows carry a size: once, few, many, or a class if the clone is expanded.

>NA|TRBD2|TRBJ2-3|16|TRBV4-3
CASSQQASGNTDTQYF
TGCGCCAGCAGCCAACAAGCTAGCGGAAACACAGATACGCAGTATTTT
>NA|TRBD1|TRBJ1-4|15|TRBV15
CATSRGTGVSEKLFF
TGTGCCACCAGCAGAGGGACAGGGGTGTCCGAAAAACTGTTTTTT
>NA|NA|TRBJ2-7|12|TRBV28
CASLTSFNEQYF
TGTGCCAGCCTCACTAGCTTTAACGAGCAGTACTTC
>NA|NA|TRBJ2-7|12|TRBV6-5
CASSYSSGEQYF
TGTGCCAGCAGTTACTCGAGCGGCGAGCAGTACTTC
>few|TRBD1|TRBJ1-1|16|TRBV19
CASSRPDRELNTEAFF
TGTGCCAGTAGTAGGCCCGACAGGGAATTGAACACTGAAGCTTTCTTT
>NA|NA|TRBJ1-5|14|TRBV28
CASSLNGLNQPQHF
TGTGCCAGCAGTTTAAACGGACTAAATCAGCCCCAGCATTTT
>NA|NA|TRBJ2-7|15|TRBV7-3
CASSQAAGSSYEQYF
TGTGCCAGCAGCCAGGCCGCGGGAAGCTCCTACGAGCAGTACTTC
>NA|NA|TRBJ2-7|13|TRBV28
CASSLTGSYEQYF
TGTGCCAGCAGCCTAACAGGTTCCTACGAGCAGTACTTC
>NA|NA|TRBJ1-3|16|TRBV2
CASSVQPESSGNTIYF
TGTGCCAGCAGTGTACAACCGGAGAGCTCTGGAAACACCATATATTTT
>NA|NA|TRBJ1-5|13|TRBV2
CASSLTSNQPQHF
TGTGCCAGCAGTTTGACAAGCAATCAGCCCCAGCATTTT
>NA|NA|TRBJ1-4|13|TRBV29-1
CSADVGGDEKLFF
TGCAGCGCCGATGTAGGAGGGGATGAAAAACTGTTTTTT
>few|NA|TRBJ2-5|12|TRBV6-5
CASTKRQETQYF
TGTGCCAGCACGAAACGGCAAGAGACCCAGTACTTC
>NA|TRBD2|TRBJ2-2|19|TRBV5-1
CASSPGLAGSFANTGELFF
TGCGCCAGCAGCCCAGGACTAGCGGGGTCGTTCGCGAACACCGGGGAGCTGTTTTTT
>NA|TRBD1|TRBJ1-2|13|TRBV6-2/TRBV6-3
CASSPYGTGLYTF
TGTGCCAGCAGTCCGTACGGGACAGGTCTCTACACCTTC
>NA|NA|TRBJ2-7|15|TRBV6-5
CASSRPGRGSYEQYF
TGTGCCAGCAGTAGGCCGGGAAGAGGATCCTACGAGCAGTACTTC
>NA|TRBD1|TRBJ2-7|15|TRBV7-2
CASSLGAGGVYEQYF
TGTGCCAGCAGCTTGGGGGCAGGGGGAGTCTACGAGCAGTACTTC
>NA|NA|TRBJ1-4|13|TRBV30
CAWDTGINEKLFF
TGTGCCTGGGACACAGGGATTAATGAAAAACTGTTTTTT
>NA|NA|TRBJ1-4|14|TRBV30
CAWGLRGAGEKLFF
TGTGCCTGGGGACTACGTGGGGCGGGAGAAAAACTGTTTTTT
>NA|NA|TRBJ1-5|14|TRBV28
CASLNRVDNQPQHF
TGTGCCAGCTTGAACAGGGTTGACAATCAGCCCCAGCATTTT
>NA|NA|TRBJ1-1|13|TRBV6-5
CASGPGIYAEAFF
TGTGCCAGCGGACCAGGGATTTACGCTGAAGCTTTCTTT
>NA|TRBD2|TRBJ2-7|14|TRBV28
CASGIGGRIYEQYF
TGTGCCAGCGGGATCGGCGGGAGGATCTACGAGCAGTACTTC
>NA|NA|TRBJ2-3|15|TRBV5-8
CASSESRRGTDTQYF
TGTGCCAGCAGCGAGTCCCGGAGGGGCACAGATACGCAGTATTTT
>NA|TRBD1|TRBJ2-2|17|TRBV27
CASSDRKGQGRDGELFF
TGTGCCAGCAGCGATCGAAAAGGACAGGGCAGGGACGGGGAGCTGTTTTTT
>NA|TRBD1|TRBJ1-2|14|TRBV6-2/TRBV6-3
CASSYFGTGDGYTF
TGTGCCAGCAGTTACTTCGGGACAGGGGATGGCTACACCTTC
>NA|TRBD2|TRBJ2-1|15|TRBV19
CASSSVAGTYNEQFF
TGTGCCAGTAGTAGTGTAGCGGGAACCTACAATGAGCAGTTCTTC
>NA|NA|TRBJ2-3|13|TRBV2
CASSTTNTDTQYF
TGTGCCAGCAGTACGACTAACACAGATACGCAGTATTTT
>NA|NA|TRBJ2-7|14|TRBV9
CASSVDGPSYEQYF
TGTGCCAGCAGCGTAGATGGCCCCTCCTACGAGCAGTACTTC
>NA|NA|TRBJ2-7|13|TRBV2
CASRAGQLYEQYF
TGTGCCAGCAGGGCAGGACAGTTGTACGAGCAGTACTTC
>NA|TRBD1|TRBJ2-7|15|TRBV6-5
CASRRGTGGRGEQYF
TGTGCCAGCAGAAGAGGGACAGGGGGTCGCGGCGAGCAGTACTTC
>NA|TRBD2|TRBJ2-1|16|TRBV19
CASRGGRARFTNEQFF
TGTGCCAGTAGAGGCGGGAGGGCCCGGTTTACTAATGAGCAGTTCTTC
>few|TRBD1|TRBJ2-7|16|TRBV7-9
CASSAGTGFMVDEQYF
TGTGCCAGCAGCGCCGGGACAGGGTTTATGGTTGACGAGCAGTACTTC
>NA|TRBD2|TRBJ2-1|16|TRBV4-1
CASSTRTSGNQYEQFF
TGCGCCAGCAGCACCCGGACTAGCGGGAATCAATATGAGCAGTTCTTC
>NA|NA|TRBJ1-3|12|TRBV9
CASSADRNTIYF
TGTGCCAGCAGCGCGGACAGAAACACCATATATTTT
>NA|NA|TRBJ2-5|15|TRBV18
CASSPRQGLRETQYF
TGTGCCAGCTCACCACGGCAGGGGCTGAGGGAGACCCAGTACTTC